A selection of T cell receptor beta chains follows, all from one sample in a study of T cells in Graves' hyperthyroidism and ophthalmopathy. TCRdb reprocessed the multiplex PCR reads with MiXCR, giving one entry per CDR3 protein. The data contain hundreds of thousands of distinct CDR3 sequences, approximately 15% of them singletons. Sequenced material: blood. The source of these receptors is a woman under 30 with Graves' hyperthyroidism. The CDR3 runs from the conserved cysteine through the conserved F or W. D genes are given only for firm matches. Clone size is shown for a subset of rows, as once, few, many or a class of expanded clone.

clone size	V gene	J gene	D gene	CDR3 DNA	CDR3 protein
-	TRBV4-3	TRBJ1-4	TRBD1	TGCGCCAGCAGCCCCGCACGTCGGGACAGGGGGCCCACAACTAATGAAAAACTGTTTTTT	CASSPARRDRGPTTNEKLFF
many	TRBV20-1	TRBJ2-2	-	TGCAGTGCTAGAGGGGTGAACACCGGGGAGCTGTTTTTT	CSARGVNTGELFF
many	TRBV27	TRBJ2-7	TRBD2	TGTGCCAGCACACGACTAGCGGGAGGAACCTACGAGCAGTACTTC	CASTRLAGGTYEQYF
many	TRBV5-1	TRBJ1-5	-	TGCGCCAGCAGCCCAGCGGGGAACAATCAGCCCCAGCATTTT	CASSPAGNNQPQHF
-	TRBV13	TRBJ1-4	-	TGTGCCAGCAGCTTAGGACCTAAATCAAATGAAAAACTGTTTTTT	CASSLGPKSNEKLFF
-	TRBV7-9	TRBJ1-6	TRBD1	TGTGCCAGCAGCCCGGGACAGGGCGTCTCACCCCTCCGCTTT	CASSPGQGVSPLRF
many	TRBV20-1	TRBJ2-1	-	TGCAGTGCCCGACGCAATGAGCAGTTCTTC	CSARRNEQFF
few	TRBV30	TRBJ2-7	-	TGTGCCTGGAGTCTGGTGGCCCGATCCTACGAGCAGTACTTC	CAWSLVARSYEQYF
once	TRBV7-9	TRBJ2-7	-	TGTGCCAGCAGCCCAAAGTCAGGTCCCGAGCAGTACTTC	CASSPKSGPEQYF
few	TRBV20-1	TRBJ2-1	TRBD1	TGCAGTGCTAGTAACGATGACAGGGGAAATGAGCAGTTCTTC	CSASNDDRGNEQFF
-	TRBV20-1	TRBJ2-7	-	TGCAGTGCTAGAGGCTTCGGGCTCCCTCAGGAGCAGTACTTC	CSARGFGLPQEQYF
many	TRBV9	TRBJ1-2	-	TGTGCCAGCAGCGTAGCTAAGGGGGGCACGGTTGGCTACACCTTC	CASSVAKGGTVGYTF
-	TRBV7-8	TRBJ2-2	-	TGTGCCATAGAGGGACAATACACCGGGGAGCTGTTTTTT	CAIEGQYTGELFF
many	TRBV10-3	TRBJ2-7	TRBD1	TGTGCCATCAAACCGGGGACAGGTTACGAGCAGTACTTC	CAIKPGTGYEQYF
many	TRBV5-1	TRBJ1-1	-	TGCGCCAGCAGCTCGGAGGGGGGACTGGTGAACACTGAAGCTTTCTTT	CASSSEGGLVNTEAFF
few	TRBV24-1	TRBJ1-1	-	TGTGCCACCAGTGCTCCGAATCAGGAGGTTTGGACTGAAGCTTTCTTT	CATSAPNQEVWTEAFF
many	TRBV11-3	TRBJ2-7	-	TGTGCCAGCAGCCACGACACCTACGAGCAGTACTTC	CASSHDTYEQYF
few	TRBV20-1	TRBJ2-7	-	TGCAGTGCTAGAGAGGCGGCACGCAGCACCTACGAGCAGTACTTC	CSAREAARSTYEQYF
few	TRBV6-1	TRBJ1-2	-	TGTGCCAGCAGTGAAGCGCAGTGGGGGCTAGGAGGCTACACCTTC	CASSEAQWGLGGYTF
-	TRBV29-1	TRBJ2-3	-	TGCAGCGTAGAGGACGGCATTAGCACAGATACGCAGTATTTT	CSVEDGISTDTQYF
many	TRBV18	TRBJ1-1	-	TGTGCCAGCTCACCAGGGGCCCACACTGAAGCTTTCTTT	CASSPGAHTEAFF
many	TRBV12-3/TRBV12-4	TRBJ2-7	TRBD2	TGTGCCAGCAGATACGGGGGGGCCAGGGAGCAGTACTTC	CASRYGGAREQYF
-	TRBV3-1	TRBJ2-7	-	TGTGCCAGCAGCCAAGGCCCACCGAAACGGACGGGTCCACGCTCCTACGAGCAGTACTTC	CASSQGPPKRTGPRSYEQYF
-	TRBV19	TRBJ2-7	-	TGTGCCAGTAGCCCCCGGATTGGGAGGTCCTACGAGCAGTACTTC	CASSPRIGRSYEQYF
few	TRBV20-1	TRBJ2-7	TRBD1	TGCAGTGCTACGACAGGGTCGACCTACGAGCAGTACTTC	CSATTGSTYEQYF
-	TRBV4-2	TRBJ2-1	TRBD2	TGTGCCAGCAGCCAAGATGAGACTAGCGGTAACTACAATGAGCAGTTCTTC	CASSQDETSGNYNEQFF
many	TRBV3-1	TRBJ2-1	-	TGTGCCAGCAGCCAAGAGTTGTTAAGTAGGAATGAGCAGTTCTTC	CASSQELLSRNEQFF
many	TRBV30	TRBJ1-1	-	TGTGCCTGGCTGAACACTGAAGCTTTCTTT	CAWLNTEAFF
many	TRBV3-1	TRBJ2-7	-	TGTGCCAGCAGCCCCACCCTCGGGGAAACTTACGAGCAGTACTTC	CASSPTLGETYEQYF
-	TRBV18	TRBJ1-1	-	TGTGCCAGCTCACCACCTCCAACGGGCACTGAGGCTTTCTTT	CASSPPPTGTEAFF
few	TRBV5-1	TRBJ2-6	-	TGCGCCAGCAGTCGCACAGGAGACTCTGGGGCCAACGTCCTGACTTTC	CASSRTGDSGANVLTF
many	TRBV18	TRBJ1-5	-	TGTGCCACATACGGGCAGCCCCAGCATTTT	CATYGQPQHF
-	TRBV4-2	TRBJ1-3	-	TGTGCCAGCAGCCAAGATAGCAGGGGCCCAGATGGAAACACCATATATTTT	CASSQDSRGPDGNTIYF
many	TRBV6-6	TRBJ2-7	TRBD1	TGTGCCAGCAGTTACTCAACCGGGACAGGGATGGGCGAGCAGTACTTC	CASSYSTGTGMGEQYF
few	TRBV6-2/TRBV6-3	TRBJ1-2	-	TGTGCCAGCAGGCGACGGAACTATGGCTACACCTTC	CASRRRNYGYTF
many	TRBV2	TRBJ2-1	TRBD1	TGTGCCAGCAAGGTGTGGGACAGGGGTGGTTCCTCCTACAATGAGCAGTTCTTC	CASKVWDRGGSSYNEQFF
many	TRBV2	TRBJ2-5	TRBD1	TGTGCCAGCCAAATGGGGACAGTAGAGACCCAGTACTTC	CASQMGTVETQYF
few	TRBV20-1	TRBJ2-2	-	TGCAGTGCTACCGGGACCGAGAACACCGGGGAGCTGTTTTTT	CSATGTENTGELFF
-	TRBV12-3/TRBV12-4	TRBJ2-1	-	TGTGCCAGCAGACAACAGTCGGGGGACGAGCAGTTCTTC	CASRQQSGDEQFF
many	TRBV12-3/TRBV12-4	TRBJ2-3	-	TGTGCCAGCAGTTCCTTCGCAGATACGCAGTATTTT	CASSSFADTQYF
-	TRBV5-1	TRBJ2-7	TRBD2	TGCGCCAGTACCCACGAGTGGCCTAGCGGGAGGGCTGCCGAGCAGTACTTC	CASTHEWPSGRAAEQYF
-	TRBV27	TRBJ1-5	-	TGTGCCAGCAGTTACAGGAGCAATCAGCCCCAGCATTTT	CASSYRSNQPQHF
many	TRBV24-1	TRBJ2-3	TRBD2	TGTGCCACCAGCGACCGGCGGGGGGCCACAGATACGCAGTATTTT	CATSDRRGATDTQYF
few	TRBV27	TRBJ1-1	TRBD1	TGTGCCAGCACCTTGAAGACAGGGTGGGGTGAAGCTTTCTTT	CASTLKTGWGEAFF
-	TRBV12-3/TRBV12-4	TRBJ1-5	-	TGTGCCAGCAGAATAACAGGGAATAGCAATCAGCCCCAGCATTTT	CASRITGNSNQPQHF
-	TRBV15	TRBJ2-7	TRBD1	TGTGCCACCAGCAGAGACCGACAGGGGCCCCGCTACGAGCAGTACTTC	CATSRDRQGPRYEQYF
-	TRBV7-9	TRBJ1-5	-	TGTGCCAGCGGGGGGAGATATAGCCCCCAGCATTTT	CASGGRYSPQHF
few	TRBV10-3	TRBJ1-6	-	TGTGCCATCAGTGAGATTTTAGGACCCCACAATTCACCCCTCCACTTT	CAISEILGPHNSPLHF
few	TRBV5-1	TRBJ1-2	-	TGCGCCAGCAGCTTGATTGGAGCTAACTATGGCTACACCTTC	CASSLIGANYGYTF
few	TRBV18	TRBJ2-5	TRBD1	TGTGCCAGCTCACCACCAGGCAGGGGGAAAGAGACCCAGTACTTC	CASSPPGRGKETQYF
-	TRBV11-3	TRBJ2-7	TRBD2	TGTGCCAGCAGCGCCTTGGGACTAGCGGGGGGACCTTCCTACGAGCAGTACTTC	CASSALGLAGGPSYEQYF
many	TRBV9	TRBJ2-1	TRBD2	TGTGCCAGCAGCGTACGCGGGGGGGCGTTGGGTGAGCAGTTCTTC	CASSVRGGALGEQFF
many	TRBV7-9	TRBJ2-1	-	TGTGCCAGCAGCTTGGGGCCCAGGGAGCAGTTCTTC	CASSLGPREQFF
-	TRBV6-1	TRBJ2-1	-	TGTGCCAGCAGTCGCCCACGAATTGAGGGCTACAATGAGCAGTTCTTC	CASSRPRIEGYNEQFF
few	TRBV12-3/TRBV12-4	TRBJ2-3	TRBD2	TGTGCCAGCAGTCCAGGACTAGCCCACACAGATACGCAGTATTTT	CASSPGLAHTDTQYF
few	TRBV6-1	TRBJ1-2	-	TGTGCCAGCAGTCCTATTGGGAATTATGGCTACACCTTC	CASSPIGNYGYTF
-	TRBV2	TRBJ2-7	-	TGTGCCAGCAGTGTACAACCCTCCTACGAGCAGTACTTC	CASSVQPSYEQYF
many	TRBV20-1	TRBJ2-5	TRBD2	TGCAGTACCAGAAGGTGGACTAGCGGGAGAAGAGGAGAGACCCAGTACTTC	CSTRRWTSGRRGETQYF